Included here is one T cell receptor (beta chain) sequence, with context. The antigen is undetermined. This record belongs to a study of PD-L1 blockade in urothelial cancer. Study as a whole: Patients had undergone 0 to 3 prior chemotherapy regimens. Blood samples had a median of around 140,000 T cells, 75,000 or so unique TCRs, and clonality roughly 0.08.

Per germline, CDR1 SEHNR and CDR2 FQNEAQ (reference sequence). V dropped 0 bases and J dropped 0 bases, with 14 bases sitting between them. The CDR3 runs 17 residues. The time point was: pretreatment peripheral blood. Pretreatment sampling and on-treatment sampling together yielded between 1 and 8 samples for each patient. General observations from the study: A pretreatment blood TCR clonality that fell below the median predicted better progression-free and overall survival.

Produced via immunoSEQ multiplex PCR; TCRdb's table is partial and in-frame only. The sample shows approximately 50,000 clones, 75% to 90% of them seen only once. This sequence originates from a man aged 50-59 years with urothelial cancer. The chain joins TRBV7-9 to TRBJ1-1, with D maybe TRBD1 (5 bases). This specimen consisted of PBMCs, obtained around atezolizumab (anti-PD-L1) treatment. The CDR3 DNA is TGTGCCAGCAGCTTAGCGGGGCAGACACCCATGAACACTGAAGCTTTCTTT. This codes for CASSLAGQTPMNTEAFF.